Listed here is a single TCR beta chain. No antigen is known for it. cDNA synthesis used the whole RNA isolate, giving expressed TCRB sequences. TCRdb's copy holds only in-frame clones and misses some; the assay was immunoSEQ multiplex PCR. The sample lists about 120,000 clones; roughly 17% were seen once. This sample stems from a study of beta chain features in type 1 diabetes. Across the study: Across all samples, roughly 99 million sorted cells were examined. Findings and limits, study-wide: Within each of all four CD4+ subsets, Type 1 diabetes patients had TCRB CDR3s that were moderately but significantly shorter.

Averaging around 120 mL, one heparinised blood draw was given by each donor. This CDR3 contains 15 residues. The V and J ends lost 5 bases and 4 bases, in that order; junction bases with no gene match: 4. Germline CDR1 is PRHDT and CDR2 is FYEKMQ (reference sequence). The sequencing input was central memory CD4+ T cells from blood. The clonotype originates from a young man with type 1 diabetes. This sequence joins TRBV13 and TRBJ2-5, with TRBD2 identical over 13 bases. CDR3 coding DNA: TGTGCCAGCAGCCTCAGGACTAGCGGGAGAGAGACCCAGTACTTC. This gives the protein CASSLRTSGRETQYF. The full variable domain, its missing parts supplied by reference TRBV13 and TRBJ2-5, is AAGVIQSPRHLIKEKRETATLKCYPIPRHDTVYWYQQGPGQDPQFLISFYEKMQSDKGSIPDRFSAQQFSDYHSELNMSSLELGDSALYFCASSLRTSGRETQYFGPGTRLLVL.